A single sample is the source of the 21 T cell receptor beta chains below, sequenced in a study of blood T cell repertoires in COVID-19 (dated by TCRdb to 2018 to 2021). Libraries were made using the immunoSEQ multiplex PCR assay. Not all clones reach the TCRdb copy of this immuneACCESS table, which keeps in-frame sequences only. Checked studies attribute under half of the gap to unresolved V genes and leave the rest unexplained. Present in this sample are approximately 140,000 clones, about four fifths of which were seen just once. The biggest ten clones account for around a tenth of the sample. Sequencing used peripheral blood. All receptors derive from a man between 40 and 49 years old with active or convalescent COVID-19.

The chain couples TRBV6-2 or TRBV6-3 to TRBJ1-2; 8 nucleotides agree with TRBD1. After removal of 5 bases from V and 8 bases from J, the junction contained 10 bases not matched to a gene. CDR3 length equals 14 residues. Germline CDR1 MNHEY, CDR2 SVGEGT. The CDR3, as DNA: TGTGCCAGCAGTGGACAGGGCCGAATCCGGGGCTACACCTTC. Its translation: CASSGQGRIRGYTF.

This chain joins TRBV6-5 and TRBJ1-1; 8 nucleotides agree with TRBD1. V was clipped by 2 bases and J by 0 bases; unmatched bases: 2. Per germline, CDR1 MNHEY and CDR2 SVGAGI. The length of the CDR3 is 15 residues. CDR3 DNA: TGTGCCAGCAGTTACCGGGGACAGGTGAACACTGAAGCTTTCTTT. This codes for CASSYRGQVNTEAFF.

V is TRBV5-1 and J is TRBJ2-7; no definite D call. CDR3 length: 12 residues. Trimming left V 4 bases short and J 4 bases short, with 9 bases between. Per the germline V gene, CDR1 is SGHRS and CDR2 is YFSETQ. CDR3 sequence (DNA): TGCGCCAGCAGCCAAGACATATACGAGCAGTACTTC. Amino acid sequence: CASSQDIYEQYF.

This rearrangement joins TRBV3-1 (or the pseudogene TRBV3-2) to TRBJ1-6; 7 bases map to TRBD1. In germline, CDR1 is LGHDT, CDR2 YNNKEL (reference sequence). V gave up 5 bases and J gave up 7 bases; unmatched junction bases: 11. The CDR3 consists of 16 residues. The CDR3 DNA is TGTGCCAGCAGCGCTAACTGGGACAGCCGGAATTCACCCCTCCACTTT. This encodes CASSANWDSRNSPLHF.

V and J are TRBV3-1 (or the pseudogene TRBV3-2) and TRBJ1-1; possibly TRBD1 for D (5 bases). Germline V lookup: CDR1 LGHDT, CDR2 YNNKEL (reference sequence). The ends were cut back, 4 bases at V and 0 bases at J, with 21 bases in the middle. This CDR3 is built from 18 residues. The CDR3 DNA reads as TGTGCCAGCAGCCTTGCAGGGCCCCGAGGCGTGTTGAACACTGAAGCTTTCTTT. It specifies CASSLAGPRGVLNTEAFF.

The rearrangement links TRBV30 to TRBJ1-2; D is unresolved. Trimming took off 8 bases at V and 13 bases at J, with 20 bases between the two ends. Germline-derived CDR1 and CDR2 are GTSNPN and SVGIG (reference sequence). The CDR3 spans 11 residues. This CDR3 reads CAHETSGRCTF. The CDR3 DNA is TGTGCCCACGAGACATCGGGGAGGTGCACCTTC.

The V gene is TRBV29-1, the J gene TRBJ1-5; D is possibly TRBD1 (6 bases). This CDR3 region has 13 residues. Germline V CDR1 and CDR2: SQVTM, ANQGSEA. V was shortened by 3 bases and J by 7 bases, with 13 bases between the two germline ends. The CDR3 DNA is TGCAGCGTTGAGGGACACGTAGGACAGCCCCAGCATTTT. It yields the protein CSVEGHVGQPQHF.

The sample holds one count of this clone. J is TRBJ2-6 and V is TRBV7-2; the D gene is possibly TRBD2 (6 bases). In germline, CDR1 is SGHTA, CDR2 FQGNSA. V lost 5 bases and J 4 bases, leaving 18 bases between the germline ends. This CDR3 contains 17 residues. The CDR3, as DNA: TGTGCCAGCAGCCGGGGAGGATCAAGCTCGGGGGCCAACGTCCTGACTTTC. Protein sequence: CASSRGGSSSGANVLTF.

This rearrangement joins TRBV11-2 to TRBJ1-2, with TRBD1 as a possible D gene (6 bases). The CDR3 has 16 amino acids. CDR1 and CDR2 from the germline V gene are SGHAT and FQNNGV. V was trimmed by 4 bases and J by 0 bases, leaving 15 bases between them. The CDR3 here is CASSYRGTTANYGYTF. In nucleotides, the CDR3 is TGTGCCAGCAGCTATCGTGGGACAACAGCTAACTATGGCTACACCTTC.

The V gene is TRBV5-1, the J gene TRBJ1-1, with TRBD1 matching 10 bases. V was clipped by 7 bases and J by 5 bases; unmatched bases: 17. Germline values: CDR1 SGHRS, CDR2 YFSETQ. The CDR3 sequence is 17 residues long. Here the CDR3 reads CASSLHPRDRGRTEAFF. For the CDR3, the DNA is TGCGCCAGCTCCCTGCATCCGCGGGACAGGGGTCGAACTGAAGCTTTCTTT.

V usage is TRBV3-1 (or the pseudogene TRBV3-2) and J usage is TRBJ1-2, with 7 bases aligning to TRBD1. This CDR3 spans 14 amino acids. The ends lost 3 bases at V and 4 bases at J; junction bases unmatched: 5. Germline lookup yields CDR1 LGHDT and CDR2 YNNKEL (reference sequence). CDR3 residues: CASSHQGEGYGYTF. The CDR3 DNA sequence: TGTGCCAGCAGCCACCAGGGGGAAGGCTATGGCTACACCTTC.

The J gene is TRBJ2-7, the V gene TRBV3-1 (or the pseudogene TRBV3-2); 9 positions match TRBD2. CDR1 is LGHDT, CDR2 YNNKEL, per germline (reference sequence). CDR3 length: 13 amino acids. The junction had 2 bases not matched to a gene; V was cut back by 3 bases and J by 5 bases. CDR3 nucleotides: TGTGCCAGCAGCCATAGCGGGGGTAACGAGCAGTACTTC. Protein product: CASSHSGGNEQYF.

The rearrangement joins TRBV12-5 to TRBJ2-7; 7 bases are shared with TRBD1. Germline V gene lookup returns CDR1 LGHNT and CDR2 FRNRAP. The J segment lost 2 bases and the V segment lost 0 bases, leaving 1 base of the junction unmatched. The CDR3 consists of 14 residues. DNA for the CDR3: TGTGCTAGTGGTTTGGTTGGACAGGCCTACGAGCAGTACTTC. It codes for CASGLVGQAYEQYF. Drawing the rest from reference TRBV12-5 and TRBJ2-7, the complete variable domain is DARVTQTPRHKVTEMGQEVTMRCQPILGHNTVFWYRQTMMQGLELLAYFRNRAPLDDSGMPKDRFSAEMPDATLATLKIQPSEPRDSAVYFCASGLVGQAYEQYFGPGTRLTVT.

The V call is TRBV18, the J call TRBJ2-7, with no clear D. V lost 0 bases and J lost 0, with 9 bases in between. Germline V CDR1 and CDR2: KGHSH, LQKENI. There are 15 residues in the CDR3. The CDR3 loop is CASSPPIQSSYEQYF. CDR3 sequence (DNA): TGTGCCAGCTCACCACCGATACAGAGCTCCTACGAGCAGTACTTC.

This clone appeared once. This chain joins TRBV18 and TRBJ1-6; D gene unclear. The V end lost 3 bases, the J end lost 7 bases, and 10 bases lay between the germline ends. The CDR3 extends over 14 amino acids. Germline lookup yields CDR1 KGHSH and CDR2 LQKENI. The CDR3, as DNA: TGTGCCAGCTCACCCCTCAGTGAAAATTCACCCCTCCACTTT. As protein: CASSPLSENSPLHF.

The rearrangement joins TRBV5-1 to TRBJ2-7; D unresolved. The length of the CDR3 is 17 residues. Trimming cost V 2 bases and J 0 bases, with 18 bases left between them. Germline V lookup: CDR1 SGHRS, CDR2 YFSETQ. The CDR3 here is CASSLITPTRFSYEQYF. The CDR3 DNA reads as TGCGCCAGCAGCTTAATTACCCCGACACGGTTCTCCTACGAGCAGTACTTC. Complete variable domain (other parts from reference TRBV5-1 and TRBJ2-7): KAGVTQTPRYLIKTRGQQVTLSCSPISGHRSVSWYQQTPGQGLQFLFEYFSETQRNKGNFPGRFSGRQFSNSRSEMNVSTLELGDSALYLCASSLITPTRFSYEQYFGPGTRLTVT.

The CDR3 DNA reads as TGTGCCAGCAGCTTGCAATTAGACAATGAGCAGTTCTTC. Its protein product is CASSLQLDNEQFF. The chain is built from TRBV5-4 and TRBJ2-1; D unclear. Per the germline V gene, CDR1 is SGHNT and CDR2 is YYREEE (reference sequence). V lost 1 base, J lost 5 bases, and 7 bases lay in between. The CDR3 covers 13 residues.

The chain employs TRBV24-1 and TRBJ1-2; D not certain. CDR1 is KGHDR and CDR2 is SFDVKD in the germline V gene. Trimming removed 4 bases from V and 8 bases from J, with 10 bases in between. This CDR3 region has 12 residues. Here the CDR3 reads CATSDPTEGYTF. The CDR3 coding sequence is TGTGCCACCAGTGACCCGACGGAGGGCTACACCTTC.

The chain carries TRBV12-3 or TRBV12-4 and TRBJ2-5; TRBD2 agrees at 7 bases. This CDR3 has 12 amino acids. Trimming took 5 bases from V and 4 from J; bases not matched to a gene: 1. CDR3 loop: CASSERGETQYF. CDR3 sequence (DNA): TGTGCCAGCAGTGAGCGGGGAGAGACCCAGTACTTC.

The chain is built from TRBV2 and TRBJ1-2; D possibly corresponds to TRBD1 (5 bases). Germline V gene lookup returns CDR1 SNHLY and CDR2 FYNNEI. V was clipped by 6 bases and J by 6 bases, with 20 bases between them. This CDR3 comprises 15 residues. The CDR3: CASRGVGEVLDGYTF. The DNA for the CDR3 is TGTGCCAGCAGGGGGGTGGGGGAGGTACTGGATGGCTACACCTTC.

The gene calls are TRBV11-2 and TRBJ2-1; 8 positions match TRBD2. There are 15 residues in the CDR3. The ends lost 2 bases at V and 0 bases at J; junction bases unmatched: 0. CDR1 SGHAT and CDR2 FQNNGV come from the germline V gene. Here the CDR3 reads CASSLSGGSYNEQFF. CDR3 nucleotides: TGTGCCAGCAGCTTAAGCGGGGGCTCCTACAATGAGCAGTTCTTC.